The subject of this entry is one T cell receptor beta chain. The data originate from a study of blood T cell repertoires in COVID-19. In the original analysis: Reference gene primers were amplified, and this amplification served to estimate nucleated cell counts. Generated by immunoSEQ multiplex PCR, the TCRdb table keeps only in-frame clones and is missing some. From that table come the V and J calls and clone size; the DNA was used to work out D and trimming. The table shows approximately 100,000 clones, with roughly 72% occurring only once. The specimen sequenced was peripheral blood. The TCR was taken from a man at least 80 years old with acute or convalescent COVID-19.

The DNA of the CDR3 is TGCGCCAGCAGCTTGACTAGCGGGACCTACAATGAGCAGTTCTTC. Translating it yields CASSLTSGTYNEQFF. The chain uses TRBV5-1 and TRBJ2-1; 10 bases align to TRBD2. J lost 2 bases, V lost 1 base, and 0 bases had no gene match. Germline values: CDR1 SGHRS, CDR2 YFSETQ. The CDR3 runs 15 residues.